This TCR beta chain is from a study of beta chain features in type 1 diabetes. A remark on this clone: Its specificity is not known.

The CDR3 is 13 residues long. The V segment lost 0 bases and the J segment 4 bases; nucleotides outside the gene matches: 1. The germline V gene encodes CDR1 GTSNPN and CDR2 SVGIG (reference sequence). cDNA synthesis used the whole RNA isolate, giving expressed TCRB sequences. Method: immunoSEQ multiplex PCR; TCRdb's copy keeps in-frame clones and lacks some. Of some 63,000 clones listed, about 61% are singletons. General observations from the study: Sampled from patients, naive, central memory and Treg TCRB repertoires appeared more similar than those sampled from healthy donors. For TCRB rearrangement, an influence of HLA type remained unresolved here.

This receptor was obtained from a woman younger than 30 in good health. Sample: Tregs from blood. V gene TRBV30 combines with J gene TRBJ2-3; 7 bases fit TRBD1. The CDR3 DNA is TGTGCCTGGAGTGTACAGGGGCCAGATACGCAGTATTTT. As protein: CAWSVQGPDTQYF.